This note documents a single TCR beta chain sequence. Its antigen is currently unknown. What was sequenced were expressed TCRB transcripts, since all of the isolated RNA had been reverse transcribed. Clones were sequenced by immunoSEQ multiplex PCR, and TCRdb holds only the in-frame ones, with some missing. The repertoire consists of more than 300,000 clones, with about a tenth occurring once and the leading ten covering 0.95% to 1.1%. The data stem from a study of beta chain features in type 1 diabetes. Notes on the study in general: Shorter TCRB CDR3s, moderately but significantly so, marked every one of the four CD4+ subsets in Type 1 diabetes patients.

The CDR3 is 15 residues long. Germline V gene data show CDR1 as LNHNV and CDR2 as YYDKDF (reference sequence). V lost 0 bases and J lost 3, with 11 bases in between. Sequenced: central memory CD4+ T cells from blood. The origin of this receptor is a man younger than 45 with type 1 diabetes. The chain couples TRBV15 to TRBJ2-5; the D is unclear. The CDR3 loop reads CATSRDHSVKETQYF. The CDR3 bases are TGTGCCACCAGCAGAGATCACTCGGTGAAAGAGACCCAGTACTTC.